This T cell receptor (beta chain) was sequenced in a study of CD8 T cells in Susac syndrome. Germline V gene data show CDR1 as MNHNY and CDR2 as SVGAGI (reference sequence). V lost 5 bases to trimming and J lost 7 bases, with 9 bases between them. CDR3 size: 11 residues. Roughly 0.45 to 1 ug RNA was reverse transcribed with random hexamers. TCRdb fed the immunoSEQ multiplex PCR reads into MiXCR, producing one record per CDR3 protein. Here the sample spans over 150,000 distinct CDR3 sequences, just under 95% being singletons. The clonotype originates from a human donor with Susac syndrome. The sequenced sample consisted of CD4+ T cells from PBMCs. The rearrangement joins TRBV6-6 to TRBJ2-7; D is unresolved. DNA for the CDR3: TGTGCCAGCAGTATATTCAAGGAGCAGTACTTC. As protein: CASSIFKEQYF.